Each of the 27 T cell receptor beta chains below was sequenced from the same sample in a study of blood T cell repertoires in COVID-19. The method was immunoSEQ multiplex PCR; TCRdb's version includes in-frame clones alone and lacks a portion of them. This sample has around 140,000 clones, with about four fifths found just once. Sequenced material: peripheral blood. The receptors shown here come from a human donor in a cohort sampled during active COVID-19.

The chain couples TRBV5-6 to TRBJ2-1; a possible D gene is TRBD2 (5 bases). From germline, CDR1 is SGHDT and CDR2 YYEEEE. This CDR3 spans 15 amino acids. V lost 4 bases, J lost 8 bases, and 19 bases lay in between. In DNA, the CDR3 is TGTGCCAGCAGCGAACAAAGGGAGAGATTCCATGAGCAGTTCTTC. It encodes CASSEQRERFHEQFF.

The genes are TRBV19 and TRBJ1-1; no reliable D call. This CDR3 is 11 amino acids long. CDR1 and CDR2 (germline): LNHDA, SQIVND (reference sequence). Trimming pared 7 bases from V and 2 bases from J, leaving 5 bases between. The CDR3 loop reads CASMRNTEAFF. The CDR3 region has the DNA TGTGCCAGTATGCGAAACACTGAAGCTTTCTTT.

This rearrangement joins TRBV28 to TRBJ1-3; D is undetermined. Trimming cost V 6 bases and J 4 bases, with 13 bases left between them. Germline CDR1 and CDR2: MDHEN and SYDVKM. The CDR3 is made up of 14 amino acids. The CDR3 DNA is TGTGCCAGCAGGGGAGGGAGTCTCGGAAACACCATATATTTT. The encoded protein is CASRGGSLGNTIYF.

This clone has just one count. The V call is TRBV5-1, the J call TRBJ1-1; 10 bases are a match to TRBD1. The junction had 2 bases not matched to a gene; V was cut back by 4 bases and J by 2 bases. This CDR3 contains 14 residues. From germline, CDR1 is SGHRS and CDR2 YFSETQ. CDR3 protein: CASSGTGVNTEAFF. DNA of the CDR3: TGCGCCAGCAGCGGGACAGGGGTAAACACTGAAGCTTTCTTT.

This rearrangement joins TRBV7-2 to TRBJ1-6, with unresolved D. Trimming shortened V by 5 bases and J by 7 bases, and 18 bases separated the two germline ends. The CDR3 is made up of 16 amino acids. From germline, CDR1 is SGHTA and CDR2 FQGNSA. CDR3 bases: TGTGCCAGCAGCAAGACCTCCGATCGAGGGAATTCACCCCTCCACTTT. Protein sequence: CASSKTSDRGNSPLHF.

The CDR3, as DNA: TGTGCTAGTGGCGAGGGGGGGAGCGGTCAGCCCCAGCATTTT. It encodes CASGEGGSGQPQHF. This chain connects TRBV12-5 to TRBJ1-5, with a tentative D call TRBD1 (6 bases). Per germline, CDR1 LGHNT and CDR2 FRNRAP. Trimming took off 6 bases at V and 6 bases at J, with 15 bases between the two ends. The CDR3 is 14 residues long.

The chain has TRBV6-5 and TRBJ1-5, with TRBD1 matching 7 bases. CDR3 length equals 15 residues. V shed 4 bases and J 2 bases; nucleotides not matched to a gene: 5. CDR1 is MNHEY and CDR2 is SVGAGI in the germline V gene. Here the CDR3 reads CASSWGQRRNQPQHF. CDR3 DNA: TGTGCCAGCAGTTGGGGACAGCGGCGCAATCAGCCCCAGCATTTT.

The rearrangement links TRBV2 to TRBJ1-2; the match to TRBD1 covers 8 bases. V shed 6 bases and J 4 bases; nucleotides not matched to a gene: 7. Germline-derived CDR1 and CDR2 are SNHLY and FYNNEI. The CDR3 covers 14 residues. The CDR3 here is CASSDSQGVYGYTF. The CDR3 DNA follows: TGTGCCAGCAGCGACTCACAGGGGGTCTATGGCTACACCTTC.

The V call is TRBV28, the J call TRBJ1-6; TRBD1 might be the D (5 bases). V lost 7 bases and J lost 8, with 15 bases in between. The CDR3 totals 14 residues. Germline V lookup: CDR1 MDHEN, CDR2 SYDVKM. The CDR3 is CASISSGGDSPLHF. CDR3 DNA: TGTGCCAGCATTTCCTCGGGGGGAGATTCACCCCTCCACTTT. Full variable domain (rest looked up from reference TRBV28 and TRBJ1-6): DVKVTQSSRYLVKRTGEKVFLECVQDMDHENMFWYRQDPGLGLRLIYFSYDVKMKEKGDIPEGYSVSREKKERFSLILESASTNQTSMYLCASISSGGDSPLHFGNGTRLTVT.

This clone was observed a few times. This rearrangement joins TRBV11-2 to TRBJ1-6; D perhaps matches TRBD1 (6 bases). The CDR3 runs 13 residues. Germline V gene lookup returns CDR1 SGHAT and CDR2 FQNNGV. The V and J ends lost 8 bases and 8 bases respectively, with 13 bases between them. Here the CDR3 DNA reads TGTGCCAGCGCGGGGGGCCCACATTCACCCCTCCACTTT. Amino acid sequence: CASAGGPHSPLHF.

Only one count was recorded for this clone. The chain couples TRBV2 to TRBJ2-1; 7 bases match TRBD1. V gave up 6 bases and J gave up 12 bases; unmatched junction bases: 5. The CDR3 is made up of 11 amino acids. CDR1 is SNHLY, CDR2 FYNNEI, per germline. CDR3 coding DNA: TGTGCCAGCAGGAGACAGGGTTGGCAGTTCTTC. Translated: CASRRQGWQFF.

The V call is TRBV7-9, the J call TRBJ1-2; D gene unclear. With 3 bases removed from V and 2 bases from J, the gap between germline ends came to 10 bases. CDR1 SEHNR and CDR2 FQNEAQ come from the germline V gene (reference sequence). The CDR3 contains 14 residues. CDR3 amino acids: CASSFSAANYGYTF. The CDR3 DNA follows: TGTGCCAGCAGCTTTAGTGCAGCGAACTATGGCTACACCTTC.

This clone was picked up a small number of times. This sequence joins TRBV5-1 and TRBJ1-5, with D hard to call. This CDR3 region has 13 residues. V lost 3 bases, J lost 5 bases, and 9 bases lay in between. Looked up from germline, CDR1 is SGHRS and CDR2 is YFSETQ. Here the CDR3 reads CASSSMGDQPQHF. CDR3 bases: TGCGCCAGCAGCTCCATGGGCGATCAGCCCCAGCATTTT.

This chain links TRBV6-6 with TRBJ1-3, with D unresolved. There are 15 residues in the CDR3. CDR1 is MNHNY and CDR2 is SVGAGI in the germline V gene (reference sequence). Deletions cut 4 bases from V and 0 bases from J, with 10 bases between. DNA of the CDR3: TGTGCCAGCAGTTTGCGGGCCACCTCTGGAAACACCATATATTTT. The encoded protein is CASSLRATSGNTIYF.

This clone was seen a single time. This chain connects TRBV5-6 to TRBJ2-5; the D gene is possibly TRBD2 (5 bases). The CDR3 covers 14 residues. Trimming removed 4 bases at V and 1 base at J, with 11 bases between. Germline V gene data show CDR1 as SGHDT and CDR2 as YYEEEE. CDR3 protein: CASSTPSGQETQYF. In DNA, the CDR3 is TGTGCCAGCAGCACCCCGAGCGGCCAAGAGACCCAGTACTTC.

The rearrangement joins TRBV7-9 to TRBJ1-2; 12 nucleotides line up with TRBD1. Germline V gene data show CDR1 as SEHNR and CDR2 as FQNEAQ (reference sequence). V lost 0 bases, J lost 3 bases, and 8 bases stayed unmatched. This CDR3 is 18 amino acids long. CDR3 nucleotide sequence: TGTGCCAGCAGCTTAGCGCGGGGACAGGGGGCGATGGACTATGGCTACACCTTC. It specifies CASSLARGQGAMDYGYTF.

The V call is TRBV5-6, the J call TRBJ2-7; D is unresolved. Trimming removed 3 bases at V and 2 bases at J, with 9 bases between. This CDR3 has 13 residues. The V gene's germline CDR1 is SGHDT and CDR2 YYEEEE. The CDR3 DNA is TGTGCCAGCAGCTACAGAAGTGCCTACGAGCAGTACTTC. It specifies CASSYRSAYEQYF.

The CDR3 nucleotides read TGTGCCAGCAGCTTGGGGGCAGGGGGTGGTGTCTCTGGGGCCAACGTCCTGACTTTC. Its translation: CASSLGAGGGVSGANVLTF. J is TRBJ2-6 and V is TRBV5-6; 7 bases agree with TRBD1. The germline gives CDR1 SGHDT, CDR2 YYEEEE. The CDR3 extends over 19 amino acids. V gave up 0 bases and J gave up 0 bases; unmatched junction bases: 9.

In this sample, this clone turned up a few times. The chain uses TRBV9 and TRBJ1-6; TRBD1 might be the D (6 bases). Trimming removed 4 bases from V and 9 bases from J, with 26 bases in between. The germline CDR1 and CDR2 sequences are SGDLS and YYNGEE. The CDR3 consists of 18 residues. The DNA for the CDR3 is TGTGCCAGCAGCCCTCTCGACCTCATCCAGGGGCCGACTTCACCCCTCCACTTT. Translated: CASSPLDLIQGPTSPLHF.

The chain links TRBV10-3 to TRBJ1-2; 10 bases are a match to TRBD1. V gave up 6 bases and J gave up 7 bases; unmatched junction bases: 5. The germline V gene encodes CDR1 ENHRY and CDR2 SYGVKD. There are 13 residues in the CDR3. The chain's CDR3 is CAISTGTGAGYTF. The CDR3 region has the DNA TGTGCCATCAGCACCGGGACAGGGGCTGGCTACACCTTC.

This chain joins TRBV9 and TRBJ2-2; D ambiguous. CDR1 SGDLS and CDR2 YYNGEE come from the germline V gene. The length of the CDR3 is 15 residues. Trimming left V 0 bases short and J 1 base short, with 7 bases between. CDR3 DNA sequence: TGTGCCAGCAGCGTAGTACCAGGGAACACCGGGGAGCTGTTTTTT. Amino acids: CASSVVPGNTGELFF.

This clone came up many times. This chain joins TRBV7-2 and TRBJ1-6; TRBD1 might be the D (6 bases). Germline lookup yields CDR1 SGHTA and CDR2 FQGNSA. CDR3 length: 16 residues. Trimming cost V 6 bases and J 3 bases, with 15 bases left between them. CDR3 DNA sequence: TGTGCCAGCAGACGCGGGGGGCAGGGCTATAATTCACCCCTCCACTTT. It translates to CASRRGGQGYNSPLHF.

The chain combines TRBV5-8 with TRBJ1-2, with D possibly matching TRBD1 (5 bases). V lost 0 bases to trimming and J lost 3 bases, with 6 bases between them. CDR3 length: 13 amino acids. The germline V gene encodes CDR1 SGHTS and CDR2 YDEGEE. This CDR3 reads CASSLGQHYGYTF. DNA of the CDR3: TGTGCCAGCAGCTTGGGACAGCACTATGGCTACACCTTC.

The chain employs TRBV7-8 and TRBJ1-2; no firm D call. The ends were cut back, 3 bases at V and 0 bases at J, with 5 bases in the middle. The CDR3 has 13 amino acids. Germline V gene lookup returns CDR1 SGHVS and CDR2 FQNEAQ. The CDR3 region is CASSLSANYGYTF. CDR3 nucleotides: TGTGCCAGCAGCTTGTCAGCTAACTATGGCTACACCTTC.

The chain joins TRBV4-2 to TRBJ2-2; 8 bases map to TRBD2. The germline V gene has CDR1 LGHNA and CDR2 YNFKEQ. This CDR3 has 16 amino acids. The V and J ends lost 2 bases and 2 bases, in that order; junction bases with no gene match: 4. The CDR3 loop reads CASSQNGGVNTGELFF. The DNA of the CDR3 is TGTGCCAGCAGCCAAAACGGGGGGGTAAACACCGGGGAGCTGTTTTTT.

The CDR3 reads CASSPGGTNEKLFF. CDR3 bases: TGTGCCAGCAGCCCGGGAGGAACTAATGAAAAACTGTTTTTT. The chain has TRBV7-2 and TRBJ1-4; D is uncertain. Germline CDR1 reads SGHTA; CDR2 reads FQGNSA. CDR3 length: 14 residues. The germline V and J ends were trimmed by 5 bases and 1 base, with 8 bases remaining between them.

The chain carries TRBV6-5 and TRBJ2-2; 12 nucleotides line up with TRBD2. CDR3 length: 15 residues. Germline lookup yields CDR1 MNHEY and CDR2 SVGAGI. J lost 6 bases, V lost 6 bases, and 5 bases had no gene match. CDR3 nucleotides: TGTGCCAGCAGGAGACTAGCGGGAGAGGCCGGGGAGCTGTTTTTT. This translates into CASRRLAGEAGELFF.